This T cell receptor beta chain was captured by sequencing in a study of cytomegalovirus exposure and HLA in healthy donors. This clone was picked up a small number of times. Its antigen is not known. Regarding the study as a whole: The study flagged 150 to 200 TCR beta chains as cytomegalovirus-associated.

The CDR3 loop spans 16 amino acids. Per germline, CDR1 MNHNS and CDR2 SASEGT. Between the trimmed V and J ends, which lost 4 bases and 0 bases, there was a span of 13 bases. Researchers ran the PCR with 60 Vbeta and 13 Jbeta primers. Assay used: immunoSEQ multiplex PCR; TCRdb lists only in-frame clones, some missing. The table has about 140,000 clones, around 80% seen once; the top ten hold 2.5% to 3%. This receptor was obtained from a female donor in good health and CMV-seronegative. The chain has TRBV6-1 and TRBJ1-3; D call uncertain. Sequenced: PBMCs. The CDR3 nucleotides are TGTGCCAGCAGTGTCGGAGGGTCCTTCTCTGGAAACACCATATATTTT. This codes for CASSVGGSFSGNTIYF.